Reported below is one T cell receptor (beta chain). Antigen: not known. Germline assignment: CDR1 MDHEN and CDR2 SYDVKM. V shed 5 bases, J shed 6 bases, and the junction held 14 bases outside the gene matches. This CDR3 is 18 amino acids long. This sample is drawn from a study of shared clonotypes between healthy human individuals. Clones were read by immunoSEQ multiplex PCR, and TCRdb kept only the in-frame ones, dropping some. The table lists about 2 million clones, over 85% of them singletons. CD45RO-negative cells were positively selected for CCR7, leaving out terminally differentiated effector memory CD45RA+ cells. Study outcomes and limitations: Among non-shared clonotypes, generation probabilities were lower than among those shared by all four donors.

The sequence was obtained from a man between 18 and 35 years old in good health. The sequencing sample was made of naive CD8+ T cells sorted from blood. This chain links TRBV28 with TRBJ1-3; 12 nucleotides match TRBD1. CDR3 residues: CASSLTGTGGFGENTIYF. The CDR3 bases are TGTGCCAGCAGTCTCACCGGGACAGGGGGCTTCGGGGAAAACACCATATATTTT.